Listed below are T cell receptor beta chains from one sample, sequenced in a study of PD-L1 blockade in urothelial cancer. The method was immunoSEQ multiplex PCR; TCRdb's version includes in-frame clones alone and lacks a portion of them. This sample carries around 66,000 clones, around nine tenths of them seen once, and the ten largest clones take about 11%. Sequencing used PBMCs, obtained around atezolizumab (anti-PD-L1) treatment. The receptor set was obtained from a man in his fifties or sixties with urothelial cancer. The CDR3 runs from the conserved cysteine through the conserved F or W. D genes are given only for firm matches. Rows may omit the clone size; those that give it use once, few, many or a size class.

once | TRBJ2-5 | TRBD1 | TRBV30 | TGTGCCTGGAGTGCCGGGGGACAGGGCCCTGAGACCCAGTACTTC | CAWSAGGQGPETQYF
once | TRBJ2-7 | NA | TRBV5-1 | TGCGCCAGCAGCTTGGCTGTGGGCGGGTCCTACGAGCAGTACTTC | CASSLAVGGSYEQYF
NA | TRBJ1-2 | NA | TRBV5-6 | TGTGCCAGCAGCTTGAACAGGGATGGCTACACCTTC | CASSLNRDGYTF
NA | TRBJ2-7 | TRBD2 | TRBV27 | TGTGCCAGCGCCGGGGGGGGGAGGGTCTACGAGCAGTACTTC | CASAGGGRVYEQYF
NA | TRBJ2-7 | NA | TRBV28 | TGTGCCTCCTACGCTACGGGACACAGATACGAGCAGTACTTC | CASYATGHRYEQYF
NA | TRBJ1-6 | NA | TRBV19 | TGTGCCAGTAGTGTAACAGGGAGCTCCTATAATTCACCCCTCCACTTT | CASSVTGSSYNSPLHF
NA | TRBJ1-5 | NA | TRBV7-3 | TGTGCCAAATCGTTGGACACAGATCAGCCCCAGCATTTT | CAKSLDTDQPQHF
NA | TRBJ1-1 | NA | TRBV6-5 | TGTGCCAGCAGCTCCGTGAATGGCCGAGAAGCTTTCTTT | CASSSVNGREAFF
NA | TRBJ2-2 | TRBD2 | TRBV27 | TGTGCCAGCAGGTCTACTAGCGGGGGGGCAGGGACCGGGGAGCTGTTTTTT | CASRSTSGGAGTGELFF
NA | TRBJ2-7 | TRBD1 | TRBV18 | TGTGCCAGCTCATGGGACAGAAGTACCAACTACGAGCAGTACTTC | CASSWDRSTNYEQYF
NA | TRBJ2-7 | NA | TRBV21-1 | TGTGCCAGCAGCAAAGTCGGACTAGCGGGAGGGCTCGGCTACGAGCAGTACTTC | CASSKVGLAGGLGYEQYF
NA | TRBJ1-2 | TRBD1 | TRBV9 | TGTGCCAGCAGCGTAGCCCAGGGGGGACGTGAATACCCCCACTTC | CASSVAQGGREYPHF
NA | TRBJ1-2 | NA | TRBV4-1 | TGCGCCAGCAGCCGCCCGGGAAGTAACTATGGCTACACCTTC | CASSRPGSNYGYTF
NA | TRBJ1-4 | NA | TRBV5-1 | TGCGCCAGCAGCTTGGACAGTTCAACTAATGAAAAACTGTTTTTT | CASSLDSSTNEKLFF
NA | TRBJ2-7 | TRBD2 | TRBV6-5 | TGTGCCAGTCGGTCGGGACTAGCGGGACCCTACGAGCAGTACTTC | CASRSGLAGPYEQYF
few | TRBJ1-4 | TRBD1 | TRBV25-1 | TGTGCCAGCAGTGAAGGGGAGACAGGGTTAACTAATGAAAAACTGTTTTTT | CASSEGETGLTNEKLFF
NA | TRBJ1-1 | TRBD1 | TRBV6-5 | TGTGCCAGCAGTCGCCTCGGGACAGGGCGTACTGAAGCTTTCTTT | CASSRLGTGRTEAFF
NA | TRBJ2-2 | TRBD1 | TRBV2 | TGTGCCAGCAGTATGACAGGGTGGGACACCGGGGAGCTGTTTTTT | CASSMTGWDTGELFF
NA | TRBJ1-3 | NA | TRBV6-1 | TGTGCCAGCAGTGTGGGGGGGCCTGGAAACACCATATATTTT | CASSVGGPGNTIYF
NA | TRBJ2-7 | NA | TRBV20-1 | TGCAGTGCAGGACAAGACTACGAGCAGTACTTC | CSAGQDYEQYF
NA | TRBJ1-5 | NA | TRBV6-5 | TGTGCCAGCAGCCCTGGGGGGAGCCAGCCCCAGCATTTT | CASSPGGSQPQHF
NA | TRBJ1-4 | NA | TRBV28 | TGTGCCAGCAGTTTCCGGGAAAAACTGTTTTTT | CASSFREKLFF
NA | TRBJ2-7 | NA | TRBV7-2 | TGTGCCAGCAGCTTCGGGTGGATTTCTTACGAGCAGTACTTC | CASSFGWISYEQYF
once | TRBJ2-2 | NA | TRBV7-5 | TGTGCCAGAAGCTCGCTAGCGGCCAACACCGGGGAGCTGTTTTTT | CARSSLAANTGELFF
few | TRBJ1-1 | NA | TRBV18 | TGTGCCAGCTCACCCGGAGAAGAAGCTTTCTTT | CASSPGEEAFF
NA | TRBJ2-7 | NA | TRBV9 | TGTGCCAGCAGCGTAGGGAGGACGGCTTCCTACGAGCAGTACTTC | CASSVGRTASYEQYF
NA | TRBJ1-5 | NA | TRBV4-3 | TGCGCCAGCAGCCAGGGAACGGGGCAGCCCCAGCATTTT | CASSQGTGQPQHF
NA | TRBJ2-5 | NA | TRBV5-8 | TGTGCCAGCAGCTTGATTGGAGTGTGGGAGACCCAGTACTTC | CASSLIGVWETQYF
NA | TRBJ1-2 | NA | TRBV18 | TGTGCCAGCTCACCAGTGGGAGGGGCAGGGGAGAGCTACACCTTC | CASSPVGGAGESYTF
NA | TRBJ1-1 | NA | TRBV6-6 | TGTGCCAGCAGTTATCCTGAGAGGATGAACACTGAAGCTTTCTTT | CASSYPERMNTEAFF
NA | TRBJ1-4 | NA | TRBV7-9 | TGTGCCAGCAGCTTAGCGACGGGACACCAGGGCGCAACTAATGAAAAACTGTTTTTT | CASSLATGHQGATNEKLFF
NA | TRBJ2-3 | NA | TRBV4-1 | TGCGCCAGCAGCTACGACTCCGGAGATACGCAGTATTTT | CASSYDSGDTQYF
NA | TRBJ1-2 | TRBD1 | TRBV4-2 | TGTGCCAGCAGCCAAGATCAGGGGGTGGGGAGAGGCTACACCTTC | CASSQDQGVGRGYTF
NA | TRBJ2-2 | TRBD1 | TRBV5-4 | TGTGCCAGCTCCCCGGACAGGGGAATGAACACCGGGGAGCTGTTTTTT | CASSPDRGMNTGELFF
once | TRBJ1-1 | NA | TRBV7-6 | TGTGCCAGCAGCTTAATTCGGTCTACGAACACTGAAGCTTTCTTT | CASSLIRSTNTEAFF
NA | TRBJ2-7 | NA | TRBV30 | TGTGCCTGGACAACCAGCTACGAGCAGTACTTC | CAWTTSYEQYF
NA | TRBJ1-3 | NA | TRBV7-2 | TGTGCCAGCAGCCCTACCAGGGATTTGGGAAACACCATATATTTT | CASSPTRDLGNTIYF
NA | TRBJ1-2 | NA | TRBV7-9 | TGTGCCAGCAGCTCGCAGAGGACAGCTAACTATGGCTACACCTTC | CASSSQRTANYGYTF